A selection of T cell receptor beta chains follows, all from one sample in a study of Ad26.COV2.S vaccination and SARS-CoV-2 variants. Profiled with immunoSEQ multiplex PCR; TCRdb holds only in-frame clones, not every one. The table shows about 680,000 clones, with 89% occurring only once. Sequencing used peripheral blood, obtained in a trial of Ad26.COV2.S vaccine versus placebo. The source of these receptors is a person aged 18-60 years who received the Ad26.COV2.S COVID-19 vaccine or a placebo. CDR3s include the opening cysteine and the closing phenylalanine or tryptophan. Fields, in order: J gene, V gene, D gene, clone size, CDR3 DNA, CDR3 protein. The D gene is left open where the match is weak. Part of the rows lack a size; the others show once, few, many or a class for expanded clones.

>TRBJ1-3|TRBV7-2|NA|NA
TGTGCCAGCAGCTTAGTTCGGACGCGCCCTGGAAACACCATATATTTT
CASSLVRTRPGNTIYF
>TRBJ2-1|TRBV10-3|NA|NA
TGTGCCATCAGGGGGGGACTCCCCGCCAATGAGCAGTTCTTC
CAIRGGLPANEQFF
>TRBJ2-3|TRBV5-8|TRBD1|NA
TGTGCCAGCAGCTTACGACAGGGTTCCACAGATACGCAGTATTTT
CASSLRQGSTDTQYF
>TRBJ2-3|TRBV19|NA|NA
TGTGCCAGTAGTATCACCCTCGGGACCACAGATACGCAGTATTTT
CASSITLGTTDTQYF
>TRBJ2-1|TRBV4-2|NA|NA
TGTGCCAGCAGCCAAGTAATGTCGGCAGCCAATGAGCAGTTCTTC
CASSQVMSAANEQFF
>TRBJ1-2|TRBV18|NA|once
TGTGCCAGCCGTGGTTCCCTCTATGGCTACACCTTC
CASRGSLYGYTF
>TRBJ2-5|TRBV5-1|NA|NA
TGCGCCAGCAGCTTTAGGGAGACCCAGTACTTC
CASSFRETQYF
>TRBJ2-2|TRBV6-1|NA|few
TGTGCCAGCAAGGAGGGGGGATCCGGGGAGCTGTTTTTT
CASKEGGSGELFF
>TRBJ1-6|TRBV11-1|TRBD1|NA
TGTGCCAGCAGCATCAACTCCGGGACAGGGGACTCACCCCTCCACTTT
CASSINSGTGDSPLHF
>TRBJ1-3|TRBV7-2|NA|NA
TGTGCCAGCAGCTCCGGGACGGCCACTGGAAACACCATATATTTT
CASSSGTATGNTIYF
>TRBJ2-3|TRBV18|TRBD2|few
TGTGCCAGCTCACCCCTCGGGACTAAACAAAGCACAGATACGCAGTATTTT
CASSPLGTKQSTDTQYF
>TRBJ2-4|TRBV19|TRBD2|NA
TGTGCCAGTAGTGTGCAGCCCGGGACTATATGGAGCCGGCATTACTTC
CASSVQPGTIWSRHYF
>TRBJ1-1|TRBV19|NA|NA
TGTGCCAGTAGTACATACAACACTGAAGCTTTCTTT
CASSTYNTEAFF
>TRBJ2-7|TRBV27|TRBD2|NA
TGTGCCAGCAGTTGGCGGGAGAGGGACTACGAGCAGTACTTC
CASSWRERDYEQYF
>TRBJ1-5|TRBV2|NA|few
TGTGCCAGCAGTGAAGCGCTTCCAGGGGTTAATCAGCCCCAGCATTTT
CASSEALPGVNQPQHF
>TRBJ2-3|TRBV5-1|TRBD2|NA
TGCGCCAGCTCCTCACTAGCGGTCGAGACAGATACGCAGTATTTT
CASSSLAVETDTQYF
>TRBJ2-1|TRBV3-1/TRBV3-2|NA|NA
TGTGCCAGCAGCCGAGGACTGGTTGTGGGGCAGTTCTTC
CASSRGLVVGQFF
>TRBJ2-7|TRBV6-1|NA|NA
TGTGCCAGCAGTGAGCGTAGGGAGCAGTACTTC
CASSERREQYF
>TRBJ2-7|TRBV6-2/TRBV6-3|TRBD2|NA
TGTGCCAGCAGTCTCTCCGGGACTAGCGGCTCCTACGAGCAGTACTTC
CASSLSGTSGSYEQYF
>TRBJ2-3|TRBV27|NA|NA
TGTGCCAGCAGTGAGAGGTCGGGCACAGATACGCAGTATTTT
CASSERSGTDTQYF
>TRBJ2-5|TRBV6-5|TRBD2|NA
TGTGCCTCCCAGGCCGGGGGGAGGTTAGAGACCCAGTACTTC
CASQAGGRLETQYF
>TRBJ2-7|TRBV4-2|TRBD2|once
TGTGCCAGCAGCCAAGAGGCGGGAGGACGGGAGCAGTACTTC
CASSQEAGGREQYF
>TRBJ2-1|TRBV5-1|TRBD2|few
TGCGCCAGCAGAATATCGGGACTAGCGGTCTGGAATGAGCAGTTCTTC
CASRISGLAVWNEQFF
>TRBJ1-2|TRBV7-2|NA|NA
TGTGCCAGCAGCCGGGACGAATTCTATGGCTACACCTTC
CASSRDEFYGYTF
>TRBJ2-7|TRBV5-4|TRBD1|few
TGTGCCAGCAGCGGGGGACAGGGAGGGGAGCAGTACTTC
CASSGGQGGEQYF
>TRBJ1-3|TRBV7-8|NA|NA
TGTGCCAGCAGGCCGGGAGACCTCTCTGGAAACACCATATATTTT
CASRPGDLSGNTIYF
>TRBJ2-1|TRBV30|NA|NA
TGTGCCTGGAGTGGGGAGCGGAGCTCCTACAATGAGCAGTTCTTC
CAWSGERSSYNEQFF
>TRBJ2-3|TRBV6-2/TRBV6-3|NA|NA
TGTGCCAGCAGTTACGCGACCCCTGGTACGCAGTATTTT
CASSYATPGTQYF
>TRBJ2-7|TRBV5-4|NA|NA
TGTGCCAGCAGCTGGGGACGGCCGAGCTCCTACGAGCAGTACTTC
CASSWGRPSSYEQYF
>TRBJ2-5|TRBV14|TRBD1|NA
TGTGCCAGCAGCCAAGACGGTGGGACAGGGAGGACCCAGTACTTC
CASSQDGGTGRTQYF
>TRBJ2-7|TRBV7-7|NA|once
TGTGCTAGCAGCATGGGGCCTAGCCCCTACGAGCAGTACTTC
CASSMGPSPYEQYF
>TRBJ1-2|TRBV18|NA|once
TGTGCCAGCTCCCCAGACAGAGACTATGGCTACACCTTC
CASSPDRDYGYTF
>TRBJ1-1|TRBV5-6|NA|once
TGTGCCAGCAGCTTGTACCAGGGCAGCGTCTTGAACACTGAAGCTTTCTTT
CASSLYQGSVLNTEAFF
>TRBJ1-5|TRBV2|TRBD1|NA
TGTGCCAGCGGGACAGACAATCAGCCCCAGCATTTT
CASGTDNQPQHF
>TRBJ1-5|TRBV30|NA|once
TGTGCCTGGAGGGCCCGGGGCGGCCAGCCCCAGCATTTT
CAWRARGGQPQHF
>TRBJ1-4|TRBV2|NA|NA
TGTGCCAGCAGTGAAATCGGGGGAACTAATGAAAAACTGTTTTTT
CASSEIGGTNEKLFF
>TRBJ2-3|TRBV15|NA|NA
TGTGCCATCCGGGACACCACTTGGAAAGATACGCAGTATTTT
CAIRDTTWKDTQYF
>TRBJ1-1|TRBV5-6|NA|NA
TGTGCCAGCAGCTTGGGGGGGCGCGGCACTGAAGCTTTCTTT
CASSLGGRGTEAFF
>TRBJ2-2|TRBV4-3|NA|NA
TGCGCCAGCAGCCAAGTAGGGAGGGAGCTGTTTTTT
CASSQVGRELFF
>TRBJ2-7|TRBV13|NA|NA
TGTGCCAGCAGCTTAGAACAGGGAGGCCACGAGCAGTACTTC
CASSLEQGGHEQYF
>TRBJ1-2|TRBV6-5|NA|NA
TGTGCCAGCAGTTACGGCCTCGAGGGAAAATATGGCTACACCTTC
CASSYGLEGKYGYTF
>TRBJ1-2|TRBV6-2/TRBV6-3|TRBD1|NA
TGTGCCAGCAGTCAACAGGGGTTCTATGGCTACACCTTC
CASSQQGFYGYTF
>TRBJ2-3|TRBV7-9|NA|NA
TGTGCCAGCAGCTTAGGTCGGGCGGGGGATACGCAGTATTTT
CASSLGRAGDTQYF
>TRBJ1-1|TRBV2|NA|NA
TGTGCCAGCAGTAACAGGGTGGGGACTGAAGCTTTCTTT
CASSNRVGTEAFF
>TRBJ2-7|TRBV5-4|TRBD1|NA
TGTGCCAGCAGCAACGACAGGGACTACGAGCAGTACTTC
CASSNDRDYEQYF
>TRBJ1-2|TRBV6-5|TRBD1|NA
TGTGCCAGCAGTCCTACAGGGGCCCCCCCCTATGGCTACACCTTC
CASSPTGAPPYGYTF
>TRBJ1-5|TRBV13|NA|NA
TGTGCCAGCAGCCTACAGGGAAATCAGCCCCAGCATTTT
CASSLQGNQPQHF
>TRBJ2-3|TRBV24-1|TRBD1|NA
TGTGCCACCAGTGAATCCGACAGGGGGCGATCAGATACGCAGTATTTT
CATSESDRGRSDTQYF
>TRBJ1-1|TRBV20-1|NA|NA
TGCAGTGCCCTTAGGGCCACTGAAGCTTTCTTT
CSALRATEAFF
>TRBJ2-2|TRBV12-3/TRBV12-4|NA|NA
TGTGCCAGCAGTTTAAGAGCGCCCGGGGAGCTGTTTTTT
CASSLRAPGELFF
>TRBJ2-3|TRBV6-5|NA|NA
TGTGCCAGCAGTTACTTGGCTGGATCCACAGATACGCAGTATTTT
CASSYLAGSTDTQYF
>TRBJ2-3|TRBV6-5|NA|NA
TGTGCCAGCAACACTTACGGATCCAGACCAGATACGCAGTATTTT
CASNTYGSRPDTQYF
>TRBJ2-5|TRBV5-1|TRBD2|once
TGCGCCAGTAAACTAGCGGGGCGTGAGACCCAGTACTTC
CASKLAGRETQYF
>TRBJ2-7|TRBV7-2|NA|NA
TGTGCCAGCAGCCCTCAAGCGGGCTACGAGCAGTACTTC
CASSPQAGYEQYF